Listed below are T cell receptor beta chains from one sample, sequenced in a study of T cell repertoires in cytomegalovirus infection. One entry per CDR3 protein results from TCRdb running MiXCR on the reads. The sample lists 200,000 to 250,000 distinct CDR3 sequences, more than 9% occurring once. Specimen: PBMCs. Receptor source: a human donor in good health (CMV status not recorded). Some clones in this sample may be carry-over from other donors' samples. CDR3s include the opening cysteine and the closing phenylalanine or tryptophan.

V gene: TRBV6-2/TRBV6-3
CDR3 protein: CASSSGISSGRWGADTQYF

V gene: TRBV7-2
CDR3 protein: CASSRGGPVRSGNTIYF

V gene: TRBV29-1
CDR3 protein: CSVVGGAYEQYF

V gene: TRBV6-5
CDR3 protein: CASSYKANTEAFF

V gene: TRBV7-3
CDR3 protein: CASSQGEGTEAFF

V gene: TRBV4-3
CDR3 protein: CASSQLLAGETQYF

V gene: TRBV4-3
CDR3 protein: CASGAAGANVLTF

V gene: TRBV19
CDR3 protein: CAASGQGITEAFF

V gene: TRBV12-3/TRBV12-4
CDR3 protein: CASSPLGRGSTKNIQYF

V gene: TRBV7-2
CDR3 protein: CASRQGLRVGELFF

V gene: TRBV18
CDR3 protein: CASSPTAGEETQYF

V gene: TRBV7-9
CDR3 protein: CASSSLGYADTQYF

V gene: TRBV7-2
CDR3 protein: CASSLAGTSATYEQYF

V gene: TRBV3-1
CDR3 protein: CASSLGGPTDTQYF

V gene: TRBV3-1
CDR3 protein: CASSPEGRWEDTQYF

V gene: TRBV7-8
CDR3 protein: CASSAPGQGGEKLFF

V gene: TRBV20-1
CDR3 protein: CSAEFTQGLGYTF

V gene: TRBV23-1
CDR3 protein: CASKGYQPQHF

V gene: TRBV6-2/TRBV6-3
CDR3 protein: CASSGLAGITTDAQYF

V gene: TRBV7-9
CDR3 protein: CASSPDGQGTEAFF

V gene: TRBV19
CDR3 protein: CASSAQGNGNQPQHF

V gene: TRBV7-2
CDR3 protein: CASNSPNTEAFF

V gene: TRBV5-4
CDR3 protein: CASSFQGRTFF

V gene: TRBV28
CDR3 protein: CASSWGQGKGSYTF

V gene: TRBV5-5
CDR3 protein: CASSPYGTRTEAFF

V gene: TRBV5-1
CDR3 protein: CASSLRGRQSGANVLTF

V gene: TRBV29-1
CDR3 protein: CSVGEGSYEQYF

V gene: TRBV28
CDR3 protein: CASSRQWGNQPQHF

V gene: TRBV2
CDR3 protein: CASGELAGGVTEAFF

V gene: TRBV20-1
CDR3 protein: CSARTGLATQETQYF

V gene: TRBV7-2
CDR3 protein: CASSLAGGMNTEAFF

V gene: TRBV7-2
CDR3 protein: CASSLEMLGQGTYEQYF